This entry lists 7 T cell receptor beta chains sequenced from one sample in a study of blood T cell repertoires in COVID-19. Method: immunoSEQ multiplex PCR; TCRdb's copy keeps in-frame clones and lacks some. The sample comprises around 67,000 clones, approximately 80% of which are singletons, and roughly a sixth rests with the top ten. Sequencing was performed on peripheral blood. These receptor sequences come from an older man with active COVID-19.

The gene calls are TRBV12-3 or TRBV12-4 and TRBJ1-1, with TRBD1 matching 9 bases. V lost 6 bases to trimming and J lost 6 bases; unmatched junction nucleotides: 5. The CDR3 has 13 residues. The CDR3 bases are TGTGCCAGCAGACTGGGACAGGGAGCTGAAGCTTTCTTT. Translating gives CASRLGQGAEAFF.

The chain couples TRBV11-3 to TRBJ2-7, with 9 bases lining up with TRBD1. The length of the CDR3 is 14 residues. Germline assignment: CDR1 SGHNT and CDR2 YENEEA. J lost 2 bases, V lost 6 bases, and 5 bases had no gene match. CDR3 protein: CASSSGTGTYEQYF. The CDR3 DNA sequence: TGTGCCAGCAGTTCCGGGACAGGGACCTACGAGCAGTACTTC.

The J gene is TRBJ2-3, the V gene TRBV3-1 (or the pseudogene TRBV3-2), with D unresolved. This CDR3 is built from 19 residues. Trimming removed 5 bases at V and 0 bases at J, with 24 bases between. Germline loops: CDR1 LGHDT, CDR2 YNNKEL (reference sequence). CDR3 in DNA: TGTGCCAGCAGCGCGTTGATTGGCAGAGACATTTCTAGCACAGATACGCAGTATTTT. This encodes CASSALIGRDISSTDTQYF.

The chain has TRBV7-9 and TRBJ1-3; the D gene is possibly TRBD1 (6 bases). The length of the CDR3 is 13 residues. CDR1 is SEHNR, CDR2 FQNEAQ, per germline (reference sequence). Trimming removed 1 base at V and 8 bases at J, with 9 bases between. The CDR3: CASSLVQGDTIYF. The CDR3 DNA follows: TGTGCCAGCAGCTTAGTACAGGGAGACACCATATATTTT.

The V call is TRBV24-1, the J call TRBJ2-7; 7 bases map to TRBD1. The germline V gene has CDR1 KGHDR and CDR2 SFDVKD. The V gene end was trimmed by 10 bases and the J gene end by 5 bases; junction bases not matched to a gene: 7. The CDR3 has 12 residues. The CDR3: CATSGTEDEQYF. Written as DNA, the CDR3 is TGTGCCACTTCCGGGACAGAGGACGAGCAGTACTTC.

The genes are TRBV6-6 and TRBJ1-4; 7 bases align to TRBD1. The CDR3 is 14 residues long. V shed 2 bases, J shed 7 bases, and the junction held 4 bases outside the gene matches. Germline-derived CDR1 and CDR2 are MNHNY and SVGAGI (reference sequence). In DNA, the CDR3 is TGTGCCAGCAGTTACGGGCAGGGGGTTGAAAAACTGTTTTTT. As protein: CASSYGQGVEKLFF.

This clone has a handful of counts. The gene calls are TRBV3-1 (or the pseudogene TRBV3-2) and TRBJ1-6; tentative D call: TRBD1 (5 bases). The CDR3 covers 14 residues. From germline, CDR1 is LGHDT and CDR2 YNNKEL (reference sequence). V was pared by 1 base and J by 6 bases, with 7 bases between. The DNA for the CDR3 is TGTGCCAGCAGCCAAGGACAGTCTAATTCACCCCTCCACTTT. This gives the protein CASSQGQSNSPLHF.